Reported below is one TCR beta chain. The antigen remains unidentified. The CDR3 contains 13 residues. Germline loops: CDR1 MDHEN, CDR2 SYDVKM. V shed 11 bases and J shed 0 bases, with 11 bases lying between them. MiXCR was run by TCRdb on the reads, yielding one entry per CDR3 protein. This sample has about 200,000 distinct CDR3 sequences, with more than 9% found just once. The data originate from a study of T cell repertoires in cytomegalovirus infection. As for the study in general: In public TCR beta signatures, there were indications of both CMV infection and matching HLA type.

Points from the study as a whole: Ex vivo responses were dominated by HLA-C-restricted CMV-specific TCR beta clonotypes. Carriers of CMV and the relevant HLA type were discriminated by public TCR beta frequency.

The specimen sequenced was PBMCs. The source of this sequence is a human donor in good health (CMV status not recorded). Some clones in this sample may be carry-over from other donors' samples. This sequence joins TRBV28 and TRBJ1-5; D possibly corresponds to TRBD1 (6 bases). The CDR3 spells CAAGANSNQPQHF. Written as DNA, the CDR3 is TGTGCCGCGGGGGCAAATAGCAATCAGCCCCAGCATTTT.